This T cell receptor (beta chain) stems from a study of CD4 T cells in relation to SARS-CoV-2 and coronaviruses. Germline-derived CDR1 and CDR2 are LNHDA and SQIVND (reference sequence). The CDR3 covers 15 residues. J lost 10 bases, V lost 3 bases, and 13 bases had no gene match. Unexposed donor CD4+ T cells date from about 2011-2018, before the COVID-19 pandemic. This table comes from immunoSEQ multiplex PCR, and its TCRdb copy is limited to in-frame clones, with some not included. The sample holds tens of thousands of clones, more than 85% seen once. The sample consisted of naive CD4+ T cells from PBMCs. The sample's subset: naive CD4+ T cells isolated by negative enrichment. The V and J genes are TRBV19 and TRBJ1-1; the match to TRBD1 covers 8 bases. The sequence was collected from a human donor in good health. The CDR3, as DNA: TGTGCCAGTAGTATTCCAGGACAGGGAGGAGTGGGAGCTTTCTTT. It is translated as CASSIPGQGGVGAFF.